Following are 17 T cell receptor beta chains from one sample sequenced in a study of spatial heterogeneity in lung cancer. Stated time point: sample taken at primary tumor resection. No cell sorting; template was whole RNA from tumor, lung tissue or PBMC. TCRdb re-analysed the 5' RACE reads in MiXCR, keeping a single row per CDR3 protein. The data hold more than 85,000 distinct CDR3 sequences, with roughly 10% observed a single time. Sequenced here: PBMCs, sampled at surgery. The receptors stem from a male donor with early-stage non-small cell lung cancer.

This clonotype showed up many times. The chain recombines TRBV7-6 with TRBJ2-7; TRBD1 matches at 9 bases. J gave up 4 bases and V 4 bases, and 5 bases lay outside the gene matches. This CDR3 is 14 amino acids long. Looked up from germline, CDR1 is SGHVS and CDR2 is FNYEAQ. DNA of the CDR3: TGTGCCAGCAGCTCTCTACAGGGGGCTTACGAGCAGTACTTC. Its protein is CASSSLQGAYEQYF.

The chain has TRBV29-1 and TRBJ2-1, with a tentative D call TRBD2 (6 bases). CDR3 length equals 12 residues. Trimming cost V 7 bases and J 8 bases, with 15 bases left between them. From germline, CDR1 is SQVTM and CDR2 ANQGSEA. The CDR3 DNA reads TGCAGCGGCTGGATCAGCGGGTATGAGCAGTTCTTC. Its protein is CSGWISGYEQFF.

This clonotype was detected only a few times. This chain links TRBV24-1 with TRBJ2-6; 7 bases fit TRBD2. The CDR3 runs to 16 residues. The V gene's germline CDR1 is KGHDR and CDR2 SFDVKD. V lost 4 bases and J lost 2; bases outside the gene matches: 4. DNA for the CDR3: TGTGCCACCAGTGACTCGGGGAGGGCTGGGGCCAACGTCCTGACTTTC. As protein: CATSDSGRAGANVLTF.

This clonotype was seen repeatedly, ten times or more. V is TRBV7-9 and J is TRBJ2-1; TRBD2 agrees at 7 bases. Trimming at V came to 5 bases and at J to 5 bases, leaving 6 bases not matched to a gene. This CDR3 is built from 14 residues. Germline V lookup: CDR1 SEHNR, CDR2 FQNEAQ (reference sequence). In DNA, the CDR3 is TGTGCCAGCAGCGCCAGCGGGGCCCACAATGAGCAGTTCTTC. It encodes CASSASGAHNEQFF.

This clonotype was counted only a few times. This chain connects TRBV7-2 to TRBJ2-7, with 10 bases aligning to TRBD1. Germline V gene lookup returns CDR1 SGHTA and CDR2 FQGNSA. Germline trimming cut 5 bases from V and 5 bases from J; bases unmatched to any gene: 6. The CDR3 covers 14 residues. The CDR3: CASSPGQGHDEQYF. The CDR3 DNA is TGTGCCAGCAGCCCGGGACAGGGGCACGACGAGCAGTACTTC.

The chain carries TRBV7-3 and TRBJ2-2; D could derive from TRBD1 or TRBD2 (5 bases each). With 2 bases removed from V and 4 bases from J, the gap between germline ends came to 11 bases. The CDR3 has 15 residues. Per germline, CDR1 SGHTA and CDR2 FQGTGA. The CDR3 sequence is CASSLGGSGTGELFF. The CDR3 DNA reads as TGTGCCAGCAGCTTAGGGGGAAGTGGCACCGGGGAGCTGTTTTTT.

This clonotype was seen many times. The chain recombines TRBV7-9 with TRBJ2-4, with TRBD2 matching over 9 bases. The V gene end was trimmed by 1 base and the J gene end by 1 base; junction bases not matched to a gene: 5. The CDR3 is made up of 17 amino acids. Germline CDR1 SEHNR, CDR2 FQNEAQ (reference sequence). The CDR3 loop reads CASSLGTSGRAKNIQYF. In DNA form, the CDR3 reads TGTGCCAGCAGCTTAGGAACGAGCGGGAGGGCCAAAAACATTCAGTACTTC. Together with reference TRBV7-9 and TRBJ2-4, the CDR3 gives the full variable domain: DTGVSQNPRHKITKRGQNVTFRCDPISEHNRLYWYRQTLGQGPEFLTYFQNEAQLEKSRLLSDRFSAERPKGSFSTLEIQRTEQGDSAMYLCASSLGTSGRAKNIQYFGAGTRLSVL.

In this sample, this clonotype turned up a few times. V usage is TRBV5-4 and J usage is TRBJ2-1; TRBD1 aligns across 9 bases. The CDR3 consists of 15 residues. Trimming at V came to 4 bases and at J to 2 bases, leaving 4 bases not matched to a gene. Germline assignment: CDR1 SGHNT and CDR2 YYREEE (reference sequence). This CDR3 is CASSPGQGTYNEQFF. CDR3 coding DNA: TGTGCCAGCAGCCCGGGACAGGGAACCTACAATGAGCAGTTCTTC.

This clonotype was counted a few times. The chain is built from TRBV9 and TRBJ2-2; D gene unclear. V dropped 4 bases and J dropped 0 bases, with 7 bases sitting between them. From germline, CDR1 is SGDLS and CDR2 YYNGEE. The CDR3 runs to 14 residues. The DNA of the CDR3 is TGTGCCAGCAGCACCTTCACGAACACCGGGGAGCTGTTTTTT. This codes for CASSTFTNTGELFF.

This chain connects TRBV20-1 to TRBJ1-1; D possibly corresponds to TRBD1 (6 bases). The V gene's germline CDR1 is DFQATT and CDR2 SNEGSKA (reference sequence). The CDR3 sequence is 14 residues long. The V and J ends lost 3 bases and 3 bases respectively, with 14 bases between them. CDR3 loop: CSASKQGRDTEAFF. The DNA for the CDR3 is TGCAGTGCTAGTAAACAGGGTCGGGACACTGAAGCTTTCTTT.

This clonotype was counted a few times. V usage is TRBV19 and J usage is TRBJ1-5; 10 bases are shared with TRBD1. Germline loops: CDR1 LNHDA, CDR2 SQIVND (reference sequence). The junction had 7 bases not matched to a gene; V was cut back by 3 bases and J by 5 bases. The CDR3 contains 16 residues. This chain's CDR3 is CASSIEGGTGDQPQHF. The CDR3 DNA is TGTGCCAGTAGTATTGAGGGCGGGACAGGGGATCAGCCCCAGCATTTT.

This clonotype was seen more than once but under ten times. One junction end does not reproduce the germline sequence, and a read error may be involved. The rearrangement links TRBV29-1 to TRBJ1-2; perhaps TRBD1 as D (6 bases). The CDR3 extends over 12 amino acids. In germline, CDR1 is SQVTM, CDR2 ANQGSEA. The CDR3 spells CSVEILLDSFYF. The CDR3 bases are TGCAGCGTTGAAATTCTCTTGGACAGCTTTTACTTC.

This clonotype was counted between two and nine times. The chain joins TRBV24-1 to TRBJ2-6, with D perhaps matching TRBD1 (6 bases). Trimming removed 4 bases at V and 6 bases at J, with 12 bases between. Germline CDR1 reads KGHDR; CDR2 reads SFDVKD. The CDR3 contains 15 residues. For the CDR3, the DNA is TGTGCCACCAGTGACACAGGGTCAAAGGCCAACGTCCTGACTTTC. Its translation is CATSDTGSKANVLTF.

Ten or more counts support this clonotype. V and J are TRBV24-1 and TRBJ2-5; 8 bases map to TRBD1. The CDR3 extends over 14 amino acids. Germline V gene data show CDR1 as KGHDR and CDR2 as SFDVKD. V trimming: 7 bases; J trimming: 4 bases; junction bases outside the gene matches: 7. CDR3 sequence reads: CATSDAGGLETQYF. In nucleotides, the CDR3 is TGTGCCACCAGCGACGCAGGGGGCCTAGAGACCCAGTACTTC.

The rearrangement joins TRBV19 to TRBJ1-1; D not certain. This CDR3 contains 14 residues. V lost 7 bases to trimming and J lost 1 base, with 13 bases between them. CDR1 LNHDA and CDR2 SQIVND come from the germline V gene (reference sequence). The CDR3 loop reads CASIGGQKNTEAFF. CDR3 bases: TGTGCCAGTATCGGCGGTCAGAAGAACACTGAAGCTTTCTTT.

This chain links TRBV3-1 with TRBJ2-5, with D unclear. CDR1 is LGHDT and CDR2 is YNNKEL in the germline V gene (reference sequence). This CDR3 comprises 18 residues. Trimming removed 1 base from V and 2 bases from J, with 20 bases in between. CDR3 loop: CASSQVVSPNGPQETQYF. CDR3 DNA sequence: TGTGCCAGCAGCCAAGTGGTGTCTCCTAACGGGCCTCAAGAGACCCAGTACTTC.

This clonotype came up many times. In DNA form, the CDR3 reads TGTGCTAGTGGAACCGGGCCAAACACTGAAGCTTTCTTT. Its protein product is CASGTGPNTEAFF. The chain recombines TRBV12-5 with TRBJ1-1, with D unresolved. Germline lookup yields CDR1 LGHNT and CDR2 FRNRAP. V was trimmed by 6 bases and J by 2 bases, leaving 10 bases between them. This CDR3 contains 13 residues.